Listed here are 10 T cell receptor beta chains from one sample, sequenced in a study of blood T cell repertoires in COVID-19. Libraries were prepared by immunoSEQ multiplex PCR; TCRdb keeps only in-frame clonotypes and omits some of them. The sample shows 350,000 to 400,000 clones, around 89% of them seen only once. The source material was peripheral blood. These receptors came from a man aged 18 to 29 with active or convalescent COVID-19.

This chain links TRBV2 with TRBJ2-4; 11 bases fit TRBD2. The length of the CDR3 is 15 residues. Losses at the gene ends were 6 bases for V and 7 bases for J; bases not matched to a gene: 8. The V gene's germline CDR1 is SNHLY and CDR2 FYNNEI. Here the CDR3 DNA reads TGTGCCAGCAGGTTAGCGGGAGGGATCGGGAACATTCAGTACTTC. This sequence encodes CASRLAGGIGNIQYF.

V and J are TRBV18 and TRBJ2-1, with 9 positions matching TRBD2. Trimming at V came to 5 bases and at J to 9 bases, leaving 11 bases not matched to a gene. There are 15 residues in the CDR3. CDR1 is KGHSH, CDR2 LQKENI, per germline. This chain's CDR3 is CASSGGLAQWSEQFF. CDR3 bases: TGTGCCAGCTCAGGGGGACTAGCTCAGTGGAGTGAGCAGTTCTTC.

This chain links TRBV15 with TRBJ2-7; D ambiguous. Trimming shortened V by 1 base and J by 3 bases, and 16 bases separated the two germline ends. This CDR3 region has 16 residues. The germline V gene has CDR1 LNHNV and CDR2 YYDKDF (reference sequence). The CDR3 here is CATSRATARLYYEQYF. CDR3 in DNA: TGTGCCACCAGCAGAGCTACCGCCCGACTCTACTACGAGCAGTACTTC.

This clone was seen repeatedly, ten times or more. This CDR3 is CASSGGTERVALHF. CDR3 sequence (DNA): TGTGCCAGCAGCGGAGGGACAGAAAGGGTGGCCCTCCACTTT. J is TRBJ1-6 and V is TRBV7-9; 7 bases are a match to TRBD1. V trimming: 5 bases; J trimming: 14 bases; junction bases outside the gene matches: 12. Looked up from germline, CDR1 is SEHNR and CDR2 is FQNEAQ (reference sequence). There are 14 residues in the CDR3.

The rearrangement joins TRBV19 to TRBJ1-1; no clear D. Germline V gene data show CDR1 as LNHDA and CDR2 as SQIVND (reference sequence). The CDR3 extends over 12 amino acids. V lost 8 bases and J 0 bases, leaving 7 bases between the germline ends. CDR3 in DNA: TGTGCCAGTCGAGAAATGAACACTGAAGCTTTCTTT. It translates to CASREMNTEAFF. Looking up the rest from reference TRBV19 and TRBJ1-1 gives the full variable domain: DGGITQSPKYLFRKEGQNVTLSCEQNLNHDAMYWYRQDPGQGLRLIYYSQIVNDFQKGDIAEGYSVSREKKESFPLTVTSAQKNPTAFYLCASREMNTEAFFGQGTRLTVV.

The chain is built from TRBV7-9 and TRBJ2-2; 10 bases are shared with TRBD1. The CDR3 length is 17 residues. With 5 bases clipped from V and 3 bases from J, the junction kept 9 bases outside the gene matches. CDR1 and CDR2 (germline): SEHNR, FQNEAQ (reference sequence). This chain's CDR3 is CASSHPRTGGDTGELFF. In DNA, the CDR3 is TGTGCCAGCAGCCACCCCCGGACAGGGGGTGACACCGGGGAGCTGTTTTTT.

The chain has TRBV29-1 and TRBJ1-1, with D perhaps matching TRBD1 (5 bases). The CDR3 extends over 12 amino acids. Trimming pared 4 bases from V and 1 base from J, leaving 7 bases between. Germline loops: CDR1 SQVTM, CDR2 ANQGSEA. CDR3 nucleotides: TGCAGCGTTGGCGGGGCGAACACTGAAGCTTTCTTT. Translation gives CSVGGANTEAFF.

The chain couples TRBV27 to TRBJ1-1; D might be TRBD1 (5 bases). Germline CDR1 MNHEY, CDR2 SMNVEV (reference sequence). Deletions cut 0 bases from V and 3 bases from J, with 8 bases between. The CDR3 length is 14 residues. The CDR3 DNA reads TGTGCCAGCAGTTTATCGACAGTTTACACTGAAGCTTTCTTT. Encoded protein: CASSLSTVYTEAFF.

This sequence joins TRBV7-2 and TRBJ2-2, with D unclear. CDR1 is SGHTA and CDR2 is FQGNSA in the germline V gene. The CDR3 totals 14 residues. Trimming took 3 bases from V and 2 from J, leaving 7 bases between them. CDR3 loop: CASSFFQNTGELFF. Here the CDR3 DNA reads TGTGCCAGCAGCTTTTTCCAAAACACCGGGGAGCTGTTTTTT.

V usage is TRBV5-6 and J usage is TRBJ2-1; 7 nucleotides align to TRBD1. From germline, CDR1 is SGHDT and CDR2 YYEEEE. V was clipped by 5 bases and J by 0 bases; unmatched bases: 11. This CDR3 contains 17 residues. Here the CDR3 reads CASSSGQALSSYNEQFF. CDR3 nucleotide sequence: TGTGCCAGCAGTTCTGGACAGGCCCTAAGCTCCTACAATGAGCAGTTCTTC.